The 2 T cell receptor beta chains presented below share a single source sample, sequenced in a study of blood T cell repertoires in COVID-19. Sequencing used immunoSEQ multiplex PCR; TCRdb keeps in-frame clones, though not all of them. In the table there are tens of thousands of clones, 83% of which are singletons. The specimen sequenced was peripheral blood. The receptors were sampled from a woman older than 75 with acute or convalescent COVID-19.

This chain links TRBV29-1 with TRBJ2-2; TRBD1 might be the D (5 bases). The germline CDR1 and CDR2 sequences are SQVTM and ANQGSEA. V was shortened by 0 bases and J by 3 bases, with 8 bases between the two germline ends. CDR3 size: 14 residues. The CDR3 DNA sequence: TGCAGCGTTGAAGAACAGGATTACACCGGGGAGCTGTTTTTT. Protein: CSVEEQDYTGELFF.

J is TRBJ2-2 and V is TRBV5-8; 7 positions match TRBD1. The CDR3 spans 16 residues. V shed 3 bases and J 0 bases; nucleotides not matched to a gene: 5. CDR1 and CDR2 from the germline V gene are SGHTS and YDEGEE. CDR3 residues: CASSSGTAANTGELFF. The CDR3 coding sequence is TGTGCCAGCAGCTCCGGGACAGCCGCGAACACCGGGGAGCTGTTTTTT.